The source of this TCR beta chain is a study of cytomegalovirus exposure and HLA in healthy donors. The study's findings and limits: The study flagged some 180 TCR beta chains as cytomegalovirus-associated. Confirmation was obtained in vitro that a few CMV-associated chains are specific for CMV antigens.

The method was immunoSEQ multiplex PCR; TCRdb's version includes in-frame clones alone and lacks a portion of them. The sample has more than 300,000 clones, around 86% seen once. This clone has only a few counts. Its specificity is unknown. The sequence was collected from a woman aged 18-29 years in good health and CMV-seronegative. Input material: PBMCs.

The CDR3 sequence is CATGTEHSNQPQHF. In DNA form, the CDR3 reads TGTGCCACTGGGACAGAGCATAGCAATCAGCCCCAGCATTTT. The rearrangement uses TRBV19 and TRBJ1-5, with 7 bases aligning to TRBD1. The V and J ends lost 10 bases and 0 bases, in that order; junction bases with no gene match: 6. From germline, CDR1 is LNHDA and CDR2 SQIVND (reference sequence). This CDR3 contains 14 residues.